The clone carrying this T cell receptor beta chain was found a few times. Its specificity is unknown. This record belongs to a study of cytomegalovirus exposure and HLA in healthy donors. Study-wide results and caveats: The study recorded 160 or so TCR beta chains that were cytomegalovirus-associated.

Trimming at V came to 1 base and at J to 0 bases, leaving 3 bases not matched to a gene. Germline assignment: CDR1 SGHAT and CDR2 FQNNGV. The CDR3 sequence is 16 residues long. PCR used 60 Vbeta primers and 13 Jbeta primers. Clones were sequenced by immunoSEQ multiplex PCR, and TCRdb holds only the in-frame ones, with some missing. The sample has approximately 120,000 clones, around three quarters seen once. The source material was PBMCs. The clonotype originates from a man aged 35-49 years in good health and CMV-seronegative. V and J are TRBV11-2 and TRBJ2-3; 8 nucleotides align to TRBD1. The CDR3 sequence is CASSLGDRLSTDTQYF. For the CDR3, the DNA is TGTGCCAGCAGCTTAGGGGACAGGCTTAGCACAGATACGCAGTATTTT.